These 18 T cell receptor beta chains originate from one sample sequenced in a study of control samples from healthy donors and cancer patients. Profiled with immunoSEQ multiplex PCR; TCRdb holds only in-frame clones, not every one. The sample includes 80,000 to 100,000 clones, over 60% seen only once; the top ten take under 12%. The sample was blood. Receptors originate from a woman in her 30s in good health.

This sequence joins TRBV7-2 and TRBJ1-1, with D perhaps TRBD1 (5 bases). The V end was cut by 1 base, the J end by 1 base, with 7 bases between. Germline V gene data show CDR1 as SGHTA and CDR2 as FQGNSA. This CDR3 comprises 14 residues. CDR3 amino acids: CASSLVGGNTEAFF. The CDR3 region has the DNA TGTGCCAGCAGCTTAGTCGGGGGGAACACTGAAGCTTTCTTT.

The chain joins TRBV6-6 to TRBJ1-1, with D hard to call. The germline V gene encodes CDR1 MNHNY and CDR2 SVGAGI (reference sequence). V was clipped by 5 bases and J by 0 bases, with 10 bases between them. CDR3 length: 14 amino acids. The CDR3 region is CASSTRTMNTEAFF. Here the CDR3 DNA reads TGTGCCAGCAGTACCCGAACCATGAACACTGAAGCTTTCTTT.

The gene calls are TRBV6-1 and TRBJ2-7; D gene ambiguous. Trimming shortened V by 1 base and J by 4 bases, and 2 bases separated the two germline ends. Germline V gene sequence: CDR1 MNHNS, CDR2 SASEGT. The CDR3 has 11 residues. This CDR3 reads CASSEGYEQYF. The DNA for the CDR3 is TGTGCCAGCAGTGAAGGGTACGAGCAGTACTTC.

The chain is built from TRBV19 and TRBJ1-5; tentatively, D is TRBD1 (5 bases). The CDR3 loop spans 14 amino acids. Germline loops: CDR1 LNHDA, CDR2 SQIVND (reference sequence). V was trimmed by 5 bases and J by 8 bases, leaving 16 bases between them. CDR3 DNA: TGTGCCAGTAGTGAAGGGACCCCGAGGGAGCCCCAGCATTTT. Translation: CASSEGTPREPQHF.

The chain links TRBV29-1 to TRBJ2-7; no definite D call. CDR1 is SQVTM, CDR2 ANQGSEA, per germline. The CDR3 length is 12 residues. Trimming stripped 4 bases from V and 0 bases from J, with 7 bases between. The CDR3 is CSVAVSSYEQYF. As DNA, the CDR3 is TGCAGCGTTGCGGTTTCCTCCTACGAGCAGTACTTC.

This clone has just one count. The chain recombines TRBV5-6 with TRBJ2-7, with D tentatively TRBD1 or TRBD2 (5 bases each). The CDR3 spans 14 residues. Trimming removed 2 bases at V and 5 bases at J, with 14 bases between. CDR1 and CDR2 (germline): SGHDT, YYEEEE. CDR3 loop: CASSFPGSFDEQYF. The CDR3 bases are TGTGCCAGCAGCTTCCCAGGGAGTTTCGACGAGCAGTACTTC.

The chain recombines TRBV5-1 with TRBJ1-6; 8 bases match TRBD1. Germline-derived CDR1 and CDR2 are SGHRS and YFSETQ. The CDR3 contains 15 residues. J lost 8 bases, V lost 4 bases, and 8 bases had no gene match. The CDR3 bases are TGCGCCAGCAGCACGTCAGGGGGCGCATATTCACCCCTCCACTTT. Translation: CASSTSGGAYSPLHF.

The chain couples TRBV5-1 to TRBJ2-6, with a possible D match to TRBD1 (6 bases). Trimming removed 4 bases at V and 0 bases at J, with 17 bases between. Germline V gives CDR1 SGHRS, CDR2 YFSETQ. The CDR3 has 18 amino acids. In DNA, the CDR3 is TGCGCCAGCAGCCATAGGACAGAGTCTTACTCTGGGGCCAACGTCCTGACTTTC. Residues: CASSHRTESYSGANVLTF. Full variable domain (remainder filled in from reference TRBV5-1 and TRBJ2-6): KAGVTQTPRYLIKTRGQQVTLSCSPISGHRSVSWYQQTPGQGLQFLFEYFSETQRNKGNFPGRFSGRQFSNSRSEMNVSTLELGDSALYLCASSHRTESYSGANVLTFGAGSRLTVL.

The V gene is TRBV30, the J gene TRBJ1-1; tentative D call: TRBD1 (5 bases). Germline CDR1 reads GTSNPN; CDR2 reads SVGIG (reference sequence). V gave up 8 bases and J gave up 0 bases, with 22 bases separating them. The CDR3 is 16 amino acids. Written as DNA, the CDR3 is TGTGCCGGAATTCCAGGGACCCGGCACATGAACACTGAAGCTTTCTTT. It specifies CAGIPGTRHMNTEAFF.

This clone has more than one count but fewer than ten. V is TRBV6-7 and J is TRBJ2-7; D is ambiguous. TRBV6-7 is assigned to the ORF class and has an uncertain function. This CDR3 region has 8 residues. The CDR3 here is CADLEQYF. Here the CDR3 DNA reads TGTGCGGACCTCGAGCAGTACTTC.

The genes are TRBV5-6 and TRBJ2-7; possible D gene TRBD2, 7 bases. Germline-derived CDR1 and CDR2 are SGHDT and YYEEEE. The CDR3 loop spans 15 amino acids. V was pared by 0 bases and J by 2 bases, with 12 bases between. This CDR3 is CASSLGGGNAYEQYF. The CDR3 DNA sequence: TGTGCCAGCAGCTTGGGCGGGGGCAATGCCTACGAGCAGTACTTC.

The chain has TRBV6-2 or TRBV6-3 and TRBJ2-5; the match to TRBD2 covers 13 bases. The CDR3 sequence is 16 residues long. The J segment lost 2 bases and the V segment lost 2 bases, leaving 2 bases of the junction unmatched. The germline V gene encodes CDR1 MNHEY and CDR2 SVGEGT. The DNA of the CDR3 is TGTGCCAGCAGTTACCCGGGACTAGCGGGGCAAGAGACCCAGTACTTC. Its protein is CASSYPGLAGQETQYF.

This clone was seen more than once but under ten times. The identical CDR3 is also encoded by other nucleotide sequences in the sample. The CDR3 loop is CASSPGQGAYEQYF. In DNA form, the CDR3 reads TGTGCCAGCTCCCCGGGACAGGGCGCCTACGAGCAGTACTTC. The chain uses TRBV18 and TRBJ2-7; 9 bases map to TRBD1. The CDR3 is made up of 14 amino acids. The junction had 5 bases not matched to a gene; V was cut back by 6 bases and J by 2 bases. Germline CDR1 and CDR2: KGHSH and LQKENI.

CDR3 loop: CASSPWEASSQPQHF. CDR3 DNA: TGTGCCAGCAGCCCCTGGGAGGCGAGTAGCCAGCCCCAGCATTTT. This sequence joins TRBV6-2 or TRBV6-3 and TRBJ1-5; D is ambiguous. Germline V gives CDR1 MNHEY, CDR2 SVGEGT. This CDR3 region has 15 residues. Trimming left V 6 bases short and J 7 bases short, with 19 bases between.

This CDR3 is CASSETGWNSPLHF. Here the CDR3 DNA reads TGTGCCAGCAGTGAGACAGGATGGAATTCACCCCTCCACTTT. The chain is built from TRBV6-1 and TRBJ1-6, with a weak D call TRBD1 (6 bases). V was clipped by 3 bases and J by 7 bases, with 10 bases between them. Per the germline V gene, CDR1 is MNHNS and CDR2 is SASEGT. This CDR3 has 14 residues.

The CDR3 sequence: CASSTVQGIAAPLHF. The CDR3 nucleotides are TGTGCCAGTAGTACCGTACAGGGTATCGCGGCACCCCTCCACTTT. This chain uses TRBV19 with TRBJ1-6; tentative D call: TRBD1 (6 bases). CDR1 is LNHDA, CDR2 SQIVND, per germline (reference sequence). The CDR3 consists of 15 residues. Trimming took off 4 bases at V and 11 bases at J, with 18 bases between the two ends.

The J gene is TRBJ2-1, the V gene TRBV29-1; 8 nucleotides agree with TRBD2. Per the germline V gene, CDR1 is SQVTM and CDR2 is ANQGSEA. There are 15 residues in the CDR3. V was pared by 2 bases and J by 1 base, with 4 bases of the junction left unmatched. This chain's CDR3 is CSVERPSGSYNEQFF. For the CDR3, the DNA is TGCAGCGTTGAAAGGCCTAGCGGGTCCTACAATGAGCAGTTCTTC.

The CDR3 protein is CSVEGLSEAFF. For the CDR3, the DNA is TGCAGCGTTGAGGGTCTCAGCGAAGCTTTCTTT. This chain connects TRBV29-1 to TRBJ1-1; D call uncertain. Trimming shortened V by 3 bases and J by 8 bases, and 10 bases separated the two germline ends. Germline V gene lookup returns CDR1 SQVTM and CDR2 ANQGSEA. The CDR3 covers 11 residues.